These 30 T cell receptor beta chains came from one sample sequenced in a study of T cells expressing NK-cell markers. TCRdb re-called the 5' RACE reads and catalogs CDR3 proteins one per entry, DNA excluded. The specimen's table records roughly 280,000 distinct CDR3 sequences. Sequenced sample: blood T cells: a sorted CD56 or NKG2C T cell subset, CD4+ or CD8+ T cells, or bulk PBMC T cells (not recorded which). These receptors were obtained from a man aged 18 to 35 in good health.

V and J are TRBV12-3 or TRBV12-4 and TRBJ1-2; TCRdb's D gene call, TRBD1, goes unchecked for lack of DNA. The CDR3 length is 21 residues. The CDR3 reads CASSLGLSGQGLAQGWSGYTF.

The chain combines TRBV29-1 with TRBJ2-2; TCRdb names TRBD1, which stays unverified in the absence of DNA. Germline V gene lookup returns CDR1 SQVTM and CDR2 ANQGSEA. The CDR3 consists of 12 residues. CDR3: CSVRPELGELFF.

The V call is TRBV27, the J call TRBJ1-5. There are 13 residues in the CDR3. Germline V CDR1 and CDR2: MNHEY, SMNVEV (reference sequence). The CDR3 here is CASSLFPTQPQHF.

This CDR3 is CASSQLTGPSTDTQYF. V usage is TRBV5-6 and J usage is TRBJ2-3; TCRdb names TRBD2, which stays unverified in the absence of DNA. Germline CDR1 is SGHDT and CDR2 is YYEEEE. This CDR3 is 16 amino acids long.

V is TRBV29-1 and J is TRBJ2-1; TCRdb gives TRBD2 as the D gene, but with no DNA this cannot be confirmed. The CDR3 is 14 amino acids. Germline V gene sequence: CDR1 SQVTM, CDR2 ANQGSEA. This chain's CDR3 is CSVGVKSSYNEQFF.

The chain employs TRBV1 and TRBJ2-4; the D call of TRBD2 rests on TCRdb alone, since no DNA is present to check it. TRBV1 is shown as a pseudogene. The CDR3 is made up of 20 amino acids. CDR3 loop: CTRSDNERGTSLLAKNIQYF.

The chain links TRBV20-1 to TRBJ2-7; the TCRdb D gene call, TRBD2, has no DNA to confirm it. This CDR3 comprises 13 residues. Germline values: CDR1 DFQATT, CDR2 SNEGSKA (reference sequence). The chain's CDR3 is CSASPGPSYEQYF.

This chain uses TRBV7-2 with TRBJ1-5. The length of the CDR3 is 16 residues. Germline V gives CDR1 SGHTA, CDR2 FQGNSA. CDR3 sequence: CASSPVPAGSGQPQHF.

The chain has TRBV12-3 or TRBV12-4 and TRBJ2-1; TCRdb outputs TRBD1, but without DNA this stays unchecked. This CDR3 has 16 amino acids. The chain's CDR3 is CASSSPRENRENEQFF.

This chain links TRBV29-1 with TRBJ2-1; TCRdb designates TRBD2, a call that cannot be tested without DNA. The germline gives CDR1 SQVTM, CDR2 ANQGSEA. CDR3 length: 12 residues. CDR3 region: CSVVFTAGEQFF.

The chain is built from TRBV12-3 or TRBV12-4 and TRBJ1-5. This CDR3 has 14 amino acids. CDR3 sequence reads: CASTQQGGNQPQHF.

The chain is built from TRBV20-1 and TRBJ2-1; TCRdb returns TRBD2, unconfirmable since there is no DNA. Germline CDR1 is DFQATT and CDR2 is SNEGSKA (reference sequence). CDR3 length: 15 amino acids. The CDR3 spells CSARDISGRTREQFF.

The V and J genes are TRBV7-2 and TRBJ2-3; the TRBD2 assignment by TCRdb is unverifiable without DNA. This CDR3 region has 14 residues. Germline assignment: CDR1 SGHTA and CDR2 FQGNSA. CDR3 protein: CASSFIAGADTQYF.

The CDR3 spells CASSYHPSYGYTF. The V gene is TRBV6-6, the J gene TRBJ1-2. This CDR3 has 13 residues. Germline lookup yields CDR1 MNHNY and CDR2 SVGAGI (reference sequence).

The rearrangement joins TRBV10-3 to TRBJ1-4; TCRdb calls TRBD1, which cannot be checked without DNA. CDR3 length equals 15 residues. The germline CDR1 and CDR2 sequences are ENHRY and SYGVKD. Here the CDR3 reads CAIRGTGSTNEKLFF.

The chain uses TRBV4-2 and TRBJ2-5; the D call from TCRdb, TRBD1, cannot be confirmed without DNA. The CDR3 runs to 16 residues. The germline V gene has CDR1 LGHNA and CDR2 YNFKEQ. CDR3 residues: CASSRASGTGQETQYF.

The chain's CDR3 is CASSSRSEDLGDTQYF. The gene calls are TRBV11-2 and TRBJ2-3; TCRdb's D call of TRBD2 is untestable without DNA. Germline CDR1 reads SGHAT; CDR2 reads FQNNGV. The CDR3 length is 16 residues.

The chain combines TRBV20-1 with TRBJ2-1; TCRdb indicates TRBD2, and absent DNA this call remains unverified. There are 14 residues in the CDR3. Per germline, CDR1 DFQATT and CDR2 SNEGSKA (reference sequence). The CDR3 reads CSASIGPLGNEQFF.

The chain links TRBV6-5 to TRBJ2-3; the TCRdb D gene call, TRBD1, has no DNA to confirm it. The length of the CDR3 is 14 residues. Germline CDR1 and CDR2: MNHEY and SVGAGI. CDR3 in amino acids: CASSYGGRVHTQYF.

V and J are TRBV24-1 and TRBJ2-3; lacking DNA, the TRBD1 call made by TCRdb goes unchecked. CDR3 size: 15 residues. Germline values: CDR1 KGHDR, CDR2 SFDVKD. The CDR3 here is CATSDRTGGTDTQYF.

The chain carries TRBV15 and TRBJ2-1; TCRdb names TRBD2, which stays unverified in the absence of DNA. Germline V gene sequence: CDR1 LNHNV, CDR2 YYDKDF (reference sequence). The CDR3 has 15 amino acids. The CDR3 is CATSSRLGSGNEQFF.

The chain links TRBV29-1 to TRBJ2-7; TCRdb's D call, TRBD2, is unchecked because there is no DNA. Germline V lookup: CDR1 SQVTM, CDR2 ANQGSEA. This CDR3 has 12 amino acids. CDR3 sequence reads: CSVRTSVYEQYF.

The V and J genes are TRBV3-1 and TRBJ2-3; with no DNA, the TCRdb D assignment of TRBD2 cannot be verified. From germline, CDR1 is LGHDT and CDR2 YNNKEL (reference sequence). The CDR3 spans 15 residues. CDR3 sequence reads: CASSQGKDSTDTQYF.

The chain is built from TRBV20-1 and TRBJ2-1; TCRdb indicates TRBD1, and absent DNA this call remains unverified. Germline loops: CDR1 DFQATT, CDR2 SNEGSKA (reference sequence). This CDR3 has 12 residues. The CDR3 region is CSARDRAHEQFF.

The chain's CDR3 is CSASQGRVEQFF. V and J are TRBV20-1 and TRBJ2-1; absent DNA, TCRdb's TRBD1 call cannot be checked. The CDR3 has 12 amino acids. Germline V gene sequence: CDR1 DFQATT, CDR2 SNEGSKA (reference sequence).

V and J are TRBV20-1 and TRBJ2-3; the TRBD2 assignment by TCRdb is unverifiable without DNA. The CDR3 contains 16 residues. Per germline, CDR1 DFQATT and CDR2 SNEGSKA (reference sequence). CDR3 protein: CSASSTSGYSTDTQYF.

The chain is built from TRBV7-9 and TRBJ2-1; TCRdb's assignment of TRBD2 cannot be checked, as there is no DNA. From germline, CDR1 is SEHNR and CDR2 FQNEAQ (reference sequence). CDR3 length: 15 amino acids. The CDR3 sequence: CASSLVLAGYNEQFF.

The chain is built from TRBV12-3 or TRBV12-4 and TRBJ2-3; TCRdb names TRBD1, which stays unverified in the absence of DNA. This CDR3 contains 15 residues. The CDR3 loop is CASSLAPGAPDTQYF.

The chain uses TRBV27 and TRBJ2-1; TCRdb lists TRBD1, though no DNA is available to test this call. The germline gives CDR1 MNHEY, CDR2 SMNVEV (reference sequence). The CDR3 is 16 amino acids. This CDR3 is CASSTDGGVSYNEQFF.

The chain joins TRBV6-1 to TRBJ2-7; the D call from TCRdb, TRBD1, cannot be confirmed without DNA. Germline values: CDR1 MNHNS, CDR2 SASEGT. The CDR3 is 13 residues long. CDR3 loop: CASSLRDRGEQYF.